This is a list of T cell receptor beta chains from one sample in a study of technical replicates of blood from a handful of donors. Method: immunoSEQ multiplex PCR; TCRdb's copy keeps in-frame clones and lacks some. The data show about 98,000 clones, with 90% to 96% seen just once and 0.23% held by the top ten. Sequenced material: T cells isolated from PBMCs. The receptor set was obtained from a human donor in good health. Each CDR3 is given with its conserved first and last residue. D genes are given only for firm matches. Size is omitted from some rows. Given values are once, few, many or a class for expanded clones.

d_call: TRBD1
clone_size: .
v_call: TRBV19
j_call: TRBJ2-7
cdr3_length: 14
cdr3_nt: TGTGCCAGTAGTACCGGGACAGGGGCCTACGAGCAGTACTTC
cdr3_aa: CASSTGTGAYEQYF

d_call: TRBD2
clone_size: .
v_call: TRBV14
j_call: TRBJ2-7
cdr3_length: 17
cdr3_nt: TGTGCCAGCAGCCCCCGCGGGTGGGCGGGAGGTCCCTGGGAGCAGTACTTC
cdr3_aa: CASSPRGWAGGPWEQYF

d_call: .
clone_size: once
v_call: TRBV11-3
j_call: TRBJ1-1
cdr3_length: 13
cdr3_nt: TGTGCCAGCAGCTCTCCCGGGAACACTGAAGCTTTCTTT
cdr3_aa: CASSSPGNTEAFF

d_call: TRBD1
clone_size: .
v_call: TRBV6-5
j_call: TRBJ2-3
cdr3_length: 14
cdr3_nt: TGTGCCAGCAGCGGGACAGGAGCCACAGATACGCAGTATTTT
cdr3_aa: CASSGTGATDTQYF

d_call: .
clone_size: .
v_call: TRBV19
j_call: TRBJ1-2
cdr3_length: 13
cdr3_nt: TGTGCCAGTAGTATAGGGTCGTTGAGAGGCTACACCTTC
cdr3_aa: CASSIGSLRGYTF

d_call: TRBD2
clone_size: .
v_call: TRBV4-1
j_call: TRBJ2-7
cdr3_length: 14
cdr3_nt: TGCGCCAGCAGCCAAGAGGCGGGGGGCCGCGAGCAGTACTTC
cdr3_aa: CASSQEAGGREQYF

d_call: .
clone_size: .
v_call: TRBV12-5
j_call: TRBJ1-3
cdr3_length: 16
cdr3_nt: TGTGCTAGTGGTTTGGTACTGGACATCACTGGAAACACCATATATTTT
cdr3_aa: CASGLVLDITGNTIYF

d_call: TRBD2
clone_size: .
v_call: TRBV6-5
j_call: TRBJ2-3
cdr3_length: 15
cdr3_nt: TGTGCCAGCAGCCCGCGGGAGGGGGGCACAGATACGCAGTATTTT
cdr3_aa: CASSPREGGTDTQYF

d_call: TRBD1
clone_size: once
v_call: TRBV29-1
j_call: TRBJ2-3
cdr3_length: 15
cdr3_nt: TGCAGCGTTGTTCCCGGGACAGGAGTCACAGATACGCAGTATTTT
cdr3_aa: CSVVPGTGVTDTQYF

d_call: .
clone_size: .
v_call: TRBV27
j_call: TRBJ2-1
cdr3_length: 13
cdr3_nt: TGTGCCAGCAGTTTCAACGGTTACAATGAGCAGTTCTTC
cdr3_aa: CASSFNGYNEQFF

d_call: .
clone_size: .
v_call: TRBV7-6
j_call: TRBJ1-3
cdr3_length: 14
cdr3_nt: TGTGCCAGCAGTCGAGTCTACTCTGGAAACACCATATATTTT
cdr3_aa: CASSRVYSGNTIYF

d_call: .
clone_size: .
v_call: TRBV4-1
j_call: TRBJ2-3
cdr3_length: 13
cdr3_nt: TGCGCCAGCGCGCAGGGTCAGACAGATACGCAGTATTTT
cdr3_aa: CASAQGQTDTQYF

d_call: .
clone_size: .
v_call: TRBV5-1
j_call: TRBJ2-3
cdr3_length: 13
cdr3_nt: TGCGCCAGCAGCTTGGTTTCGAGGGATACGCAGTATTTT
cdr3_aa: CASSLVSRDTQYF

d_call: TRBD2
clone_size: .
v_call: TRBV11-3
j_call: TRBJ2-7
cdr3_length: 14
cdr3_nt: TGTGCCAGCAGCTTAAGCGGGAGCTCCTACGAGCAGTACTTC
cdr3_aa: CASSLSGSSYEQYF

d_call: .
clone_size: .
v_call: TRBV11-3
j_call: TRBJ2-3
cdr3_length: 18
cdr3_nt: TGTGCCAGCAGCGGGCGGGACTCGTTATCTTCTAGCACAGATACGCAGTATTTT
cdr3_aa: CASSGRDSLSSSTDTQYF

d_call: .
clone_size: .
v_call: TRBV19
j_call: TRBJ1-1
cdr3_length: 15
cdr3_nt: TGTGCCAGTAGTACCCCAGATCAGGGAACCACTGAAGCTTTCTTT
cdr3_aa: CASSTPDQGTTEAFF

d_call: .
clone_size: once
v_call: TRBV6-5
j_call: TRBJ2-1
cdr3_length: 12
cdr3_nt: TGTGCCACTGCGGACGGGGTCAATGAGCAGTTCTTC
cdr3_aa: CATADGVNEQFF

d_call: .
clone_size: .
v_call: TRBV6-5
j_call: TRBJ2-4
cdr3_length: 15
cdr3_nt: TGTGCCAGCAGTATAAGGTCCGGGAGCCAGAACATTCAGTACTTC
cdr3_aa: CASSIRSGSQNIQYF

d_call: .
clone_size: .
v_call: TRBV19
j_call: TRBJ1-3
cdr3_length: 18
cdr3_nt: TGTGCCAGTAGTAAGGACAGCTTCATAACGGCCTCTGGAAACACCATATATTTT
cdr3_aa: CASSKDSFITASGNTIYF

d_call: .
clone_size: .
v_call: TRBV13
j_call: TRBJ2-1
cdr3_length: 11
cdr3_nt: TGTGCCAGCAGCAGAAGGGGCGAGCAGTTCTTC
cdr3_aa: CASSRRGEQFF

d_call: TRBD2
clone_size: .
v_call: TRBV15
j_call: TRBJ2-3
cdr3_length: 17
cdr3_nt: TGTGCCACCAGCAGACCTACAGCGGGAACGATCACAGATACGCAGTATTTT
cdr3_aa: CATSRPTAGTITDTQYF

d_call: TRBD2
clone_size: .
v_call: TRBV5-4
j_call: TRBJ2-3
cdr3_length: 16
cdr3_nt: TGTGCCAGCAGCTTAAAGCGGGGGGCTAGGGAAGATACGCAGTATTTT
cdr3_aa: CASSLKRGAREDTQYF

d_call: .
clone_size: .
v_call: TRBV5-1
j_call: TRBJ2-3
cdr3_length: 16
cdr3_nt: TGCGCCAGCAGCTTGGTAGGGGACTCCAACACAGATACGCAGTATTTT
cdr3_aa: CASSLVGDSNTDTQYF

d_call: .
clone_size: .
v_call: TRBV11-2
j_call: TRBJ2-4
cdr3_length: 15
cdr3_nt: TGTGCCAGCAGCCCCCGACAGCCCTATGGAAACATTCAGTACTTC
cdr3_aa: CASSPRQPYGNIQYF

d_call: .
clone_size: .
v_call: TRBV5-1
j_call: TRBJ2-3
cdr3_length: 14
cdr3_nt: TGCGCCGGCCGGGCGGGCCCCAGCACAGATACGCAGTATTTT
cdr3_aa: CAGRAGPSTDTQYF

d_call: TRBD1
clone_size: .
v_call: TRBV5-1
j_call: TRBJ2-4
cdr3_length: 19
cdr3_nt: TGCGCCAGCAGCGTAGGCGCTAAAGGACAGGGACGGTCCAAAAACATTCAGTACTTC
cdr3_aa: CASSVGAKGQGRSKNIQYF

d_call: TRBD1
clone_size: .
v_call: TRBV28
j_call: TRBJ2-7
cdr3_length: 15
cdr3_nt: TGTGCCAGCAGCCCTCCGAAGACAGGGACGTACGAGCAGTACTTC
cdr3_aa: CASSPPKTGTYEQYF

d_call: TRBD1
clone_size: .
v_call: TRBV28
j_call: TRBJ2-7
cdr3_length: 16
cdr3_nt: TGTGCCAGCAGTTCCAACAGGGGGCTTGTATCCTACGAGCAGTACTTC
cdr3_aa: CASSSNRGLVSYEQYF

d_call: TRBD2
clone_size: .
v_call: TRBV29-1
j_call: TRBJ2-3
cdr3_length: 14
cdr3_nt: TGCAGCGTTGCATGGACTAGCGGCACAGATACGCAGTATTTT
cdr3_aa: CSVAWTSGTDTQYF

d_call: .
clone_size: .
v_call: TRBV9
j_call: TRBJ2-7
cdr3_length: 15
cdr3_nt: TGTGCCAGCAGCCCGCCCTCCGGGTACTCCTACGAGCAGTACTTC
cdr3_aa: CASSPPSGYSYEQYF

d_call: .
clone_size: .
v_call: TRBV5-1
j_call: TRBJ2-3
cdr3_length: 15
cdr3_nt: TGCGCCAGTTTACTGGACAGTTGGGTCACAGATACGCAGTATTTT
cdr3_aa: CASLLDSWVTDTQYF

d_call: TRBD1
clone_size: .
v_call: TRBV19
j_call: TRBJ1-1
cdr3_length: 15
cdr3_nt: TGTGCCAGTAGTGTTCTCAGGGGGATGAACACTGAAGCTTTCTTT
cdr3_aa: CASSVLRGMNTEAFF

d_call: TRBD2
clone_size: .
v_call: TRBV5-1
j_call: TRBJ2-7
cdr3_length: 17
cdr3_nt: TGCGCCAGCAGCTTAGGGACTAGCGGGATCCTTGCCTACGAGCAGTACTTC
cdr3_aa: CASSLGTSGILAYEQYF

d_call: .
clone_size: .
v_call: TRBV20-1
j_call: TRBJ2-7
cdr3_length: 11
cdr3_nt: TGCAGTGCTAGAGAAACATACGAGCAGTACTTC
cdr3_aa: CSARETYEQYF

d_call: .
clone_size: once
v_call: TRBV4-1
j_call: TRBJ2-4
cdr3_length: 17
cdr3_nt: TGCGCCAGCAGCTCCCGACCACTACCCTTAGCCAAAAACATTCAGTACTTC
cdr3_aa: CASSSRPLPLAKNIQYF

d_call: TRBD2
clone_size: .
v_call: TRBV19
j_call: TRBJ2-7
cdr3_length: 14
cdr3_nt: TGTGCCAGTAGTACTAGCGGGAGTTTTTACGAGCAGTACTTC
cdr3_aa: CASSTSGSFYEQYF

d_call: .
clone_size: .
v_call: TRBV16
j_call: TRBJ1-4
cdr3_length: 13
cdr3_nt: TGTGCCAGCAGCGGGGGACTGGGCGAAAAACTGTTTTTT
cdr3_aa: CASSGGLGEKLFF

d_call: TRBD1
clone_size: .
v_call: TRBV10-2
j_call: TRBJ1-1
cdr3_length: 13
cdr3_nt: TGCGCCAGCAGTGCCGTAGGGACAGGAGAAGCTTTCTTT
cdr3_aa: CASSAVGTGEAFF

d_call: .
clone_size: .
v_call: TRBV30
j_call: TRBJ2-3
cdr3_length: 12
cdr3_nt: TGTGCCTGGAGGTGGGGGGAAGATACGCAGTATTTT
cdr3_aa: CAWRWGEDTQYF

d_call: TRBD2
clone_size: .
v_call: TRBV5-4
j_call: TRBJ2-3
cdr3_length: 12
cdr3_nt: TGTGCCAGCAGCTTACGGACTAGCGGGCAGTATTTT
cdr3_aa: CASSLRTSGQYF

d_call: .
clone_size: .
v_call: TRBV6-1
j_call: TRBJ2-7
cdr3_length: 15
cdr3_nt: TGTGCCAGCAGTGAAGTCTACAGGACCGCCTACGAGCAGTACTTC
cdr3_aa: CASSEVYRTAYEQYF

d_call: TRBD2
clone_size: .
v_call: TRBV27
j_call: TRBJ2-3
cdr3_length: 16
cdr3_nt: TGTGCCAGCAGTTCCCAGCGGGGGGGACTCACAGATACGCAGTATTTT
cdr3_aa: CASSSQRGGLTDTQYF

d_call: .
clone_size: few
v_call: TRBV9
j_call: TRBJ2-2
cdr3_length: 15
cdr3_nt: TGTGCCAGCAGCGCGGGACTGACGAGCACCGGGGAGCTGTTTTTT
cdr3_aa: CASSAGLTSTGELFF

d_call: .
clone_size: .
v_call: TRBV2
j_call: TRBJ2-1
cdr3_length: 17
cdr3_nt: TGTGCCAGCAGTACATTAAACAGGGTTGGTAAGGACAATGAGCAGTTCTTC
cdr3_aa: CASSTLNRVGKDNEQFF

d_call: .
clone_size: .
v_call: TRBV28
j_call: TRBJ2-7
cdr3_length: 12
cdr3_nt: TGTGCCAGCAGTTATCAGGGCGGCGAGCAGTACTTC
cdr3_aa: CASSYQGGEQYF

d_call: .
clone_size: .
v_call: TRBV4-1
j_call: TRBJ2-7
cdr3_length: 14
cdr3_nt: TGCGCCAGCAGCCGGGACACCAACTCCTACGAGCAGTACTTC
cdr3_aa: CASSRDTNSYEQYF

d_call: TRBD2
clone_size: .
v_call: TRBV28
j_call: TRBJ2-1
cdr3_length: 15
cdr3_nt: TGTGCCAGCAGTTTAGCGGGGGGCTCCCCGGGCGAGCAGTTCTTC
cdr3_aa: CASSLAGGSPGEQFF

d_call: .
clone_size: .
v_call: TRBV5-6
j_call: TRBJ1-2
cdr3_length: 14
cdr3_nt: TGTGCCAGCAGCCTACCTCTCTTTAACTATGGCTACACCTTC
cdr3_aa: CASSLPLFNYGYTF